Listed below are T cell receptor beta chains from one sample, sequenced in a study of CD8+ T cells in alopecia areata. Produced via immunoSEQ multiplex PCR; TCRdb's table is partial and in-frame only. The table shows about 260,000 clones, with over 45% occurring only once. The sequencing used CD4+ T cells sorted from blood, collected between weeks 51 and 52, from a patient treated with tofacitinib. Receptor source: a human donor with alopecia areata. Each CDR3 is given with its conserved first and last residue. Only some rows state a clone size, as once, few, many or a class for expanded clones.

J gene | clone size | V gene | CDR3 protein
TRBJ2-1 | few | TRBV5-8 | CASILISGVGGEQFF
TRBJ1-6 | . | TRBV7-2 | CASSPIGTGVNSPLHF
TRBJ2-7 | . | TRBV5-1 | CASSLSGHKSYEQYF
TRBJ2-7 | . | TRBV7-3 | CASSRQPGPYEQYF
TRBJ2-7 | once | TRBV5-1 | CASSLAVGGIYEQYF
TRBJ2-1 | once | TRBV15 | CATRLDYNEQFF
TRBJ1-2 | once | TRBV2 | CASSERGANYGYTF
TRBJ1-2 | . | TRBV5-1 | CASSRQTWDGYTF
TRBJ2-3 | . | TRBV5-1 | CASSFGTGADTQYF
TRBJ2-1 | . | TRBV18 | CASSPPSANEQFF
TRBJ2-7 | . | TRBV11-1 | CASSLGTGSYEQYF
TRBJ2-1 | . | TRBV30 | CAWSTRYGGEQFF
TRBJ1-4 | few | TRBV4-1 | CASSHSILEKLFF
TRBJ1-6 | few | TRBV6-6 | CASTEGLRHSPLHF
TRBJ2-4 | . | TRBV29-1 | CSVFGAENIQYF
TRBJ1-2 | . | TRBV5-1 | CASRMGTNYGYTF
TRBJ2-7 | . | TRBV6-1 | CASRNIGVGQYF
TRBJ1-1 | . | TRBV30 | CAWSLYRGPNTEAFF
TRBJ1-2 | . | TRBV5-6 | CASSFRDRDTNYGYTF
TRBJ1-2 | . | TRBV4-1 | CASSQAGISVGYTF
TRBJ2-2 | few | TRBV4-2 | CASSQDLHRELFF
TRBJ1-6 | . | TRBV30 | CAWGIPGTGGTPLHF
TRBJ2-1 | . | TRBV6-5 | CASRQPGNEQFF
TRBJ2-2 | . | TRBV14 | CASTLSGGQGTGELFF
TRBJ2-6 | . | TRBV9 | CASSVAIRGSGANVLTF
TRBJ1-3 | . | TRBV10-3 | CAISGRDKAGSGNTIYF
TRBJ1-4 | few | TRBV7-9 | CASSLGNEKLFF
TRBJ2-3 | . | TRBV2 | CASSERLADFTDTQYF
TRBJ2-7 | . | TRBV4-1 | CASSSGLAGKVYEQYF
TRBJ1-3 | many | TRBV2 | CASRTPDRGGNTIYF
TRBJ1-3 | . | TRBV25-1 | CASSESYSGNTIYF